Following are 2 T cell receptor beta chains from one sample sequenced in a study of Graves' ophthalmopathy and Graves' hyperthyroidism. CDR3 regions of TCR beta were amplified from RNA transcripts. RT-PCR was first run with HTBI primers, then multiplex PCR in a second round. TCRdb ran MiXCR on the multiplex PCR reads and lists one entry per CDR3 protein. Of about 550,000 distinct CDR3 sequences in the sample, 39% were seen once. The specimen was peripheral blood or thyroid tissue (not recorded which). All receptors come from an adult man with Graves' hyperthyroidism.

The rearrangement joins TRBV7-8 to TRBJ1-4, with TRBD1 as a possible D gene (5 bases). CDR3 length: 14 amino acids. The V gene's germline CDR1 is SGHVS and CDR2 FQNEAQ. V lost 6 bases and J 3 bases, leaving 11 bases between the germline ends. The CDR3 sequence: CASSSQGPNEKLFF. The CDR3 DNA is TGTGCCAGCAGTTCTCAGGGTCCTAATGAAAAACTGTTTTTT. Complete variable domain (other parts from reference TRBV7-8 and TRBJ1-4): GAGVSQSPRYKVAKRGQDVALRCDPISGHVSLFWYQQALGQGPEFLTYFQNEAQLDKSGLPSDRFFAERPEGSVSTLKIQRTQQEDSAVYLCASSSQGPNEKLFFGSGTQLSVL.

V and J are TRBV9 and TRBJ2-7, with TRBD1 matching 11 bases. Trimming at V came to 3 bases and at J to 3 bases, leaving 8 bases not matched to a gene. Germline V lookup: CDR1 SGDLS, CDR2 YYNGEE. The CDR3 contains 16 residues. The CDR3 DNA is TGTGCCAGCAGCGCCGGTAGGGACAGGGGGGACTACGAGCAGTACTTC. As protein: CASSAGRDRGDYEQYF.